The sequence of this T cell receptor (beta chain) was determined in a study of shared clonotypes between healthy human individuals. Germline-derived CDR1 and CDR2 are LNHDA and SQIVND (reference sequence). The length of the CDR3 is 13 residues. V lost 0 bases and J lost 4, with 4 bases in between. At a deep level, the assay was run. Repertoires were generated with immunoSEQ multiplex PCR, while TCRdb's copy carries only in-frame clones and drops some. The sample holds some 100,000 clones, over 65% seen once. Sequencing was performed on memory CD8+ T cells sorted from blood. Regarding subset: CD45RO+ cells pooled with CCR7-negative TemRA cells. The J gene is TRBJ2-1, the V gene TRBV19; D unclear. The TCR sequence derives from a woman in her twenties or thirties in good health. CDR3 region: CASSIDQYNEQFF. The CDR3 DNA reads TGTGCCAGTAGTATAGATCAATACAATGAGCAGTTCTTC.